Below are 10 T cell receptor beta chains sequenced from a single sample in a study of regulatory T cells in long-lasting Graves disease. Combining iRepertoire HTBI primers with Arm-PCR of CDR3 regions, the authors built TCR beta libraries. MiXCR, run by TCRdb on the multiplex PCR reads, gives a single entry per CDR3 protein. The sample carries roughly 500,000 distinct CDR3 sequences, around a fifth recorded once. The time point is: persistent/refractory GD, antithyroid drugs over 5 years with positive TRAb. RNA extracted from PBMCs served as the sequencing template. Sample: peripheral blood mononuclear cells (PBMCs), taken when the disease was refractory, from a patient treated with antithyroid drugs. The receptors were gathered from a female donor with Graves disease.

This clonotype was observed at least ten times. A read error may account for a junction end that differs from germline. The chain is built from TRBV7-7 and TRBJ2-5; D unresolved. The CDR3 runs 15 residues. Looked up from germline, CDR1 is SSHAT and CDR2 is FNYEAQ (reference sequence). The chain's CDR3 is CASSARQTTQETQYF. The DNA of the CDR3 is TGTGCTAGCAGCGCAAGGCAGACAACCCAAGAGACCCAGTACTTC. The whole variable domain, remainder taken from reference TRBV7-7 and TRBJ2-5, is GAGVSQSPRYKVTKRGQDVTLRCDPISSHATLYWYQQALGQGPEFLTYFNYEAQPDKSGLPSDRFSAERPEGSISTLTIQRTEQRDSAMYRCASSARQTTQETQYFGPGTRLLVL.

The table lists this clonotype with a few counts. This rearrangement joins TRBV13 to TRBJ1-2; unclear D gene. V was shortened by 8 bases and J by 5 bases, with 21 bases between the two germline ends. The CDR3 consists of 15 residues. Per germline, CDR1 PRHDT and CDR2 FYEKMQ (reference sequence). The CDR3 loop is CASGRPYGHRYGYTF. CDR3 coding DNA: TGTGCCAGCGGCCGACCTTATGGGCACCGATATGGCTACACCTTC.

There are a few counts of this clonotype. The V gene is TRBV7-9, the J gene TRBJ2-7, with a possible D match to TRBD1 (5 bases). CDR1 is SEHNR and CDR2 is FQNEAQ in the germline V gene (reference sequence). The CDR3 length is 13 residues. V lost 1 base, J lost 6 bases, and 10 bases lay in between. The CDR3 nucleotides read TGTGCCAGCAGCTTAGGGGCAGGGCCCGAGCAGTACTTC. It translates to CASSLGAGPEQYF.

This clonotype was observed a handful of times. The chain is built from TRBV12-5 and TRBJ1-1, with a tentative D call TRBD1 (5 bases). Germline CDR1 reads LGHNT; CDR2 reads FRNRAP. This CDR3 spans 15 amino acids. Trimming left V 3 bases short and J 0 bases short, with 11 bases between. DNA for the CDR3: TGTGCTAGTGGTTTTAGTAGGGGCATGAACACTGAAGCTTTCTTT. This translates into CASGFSRGMNTEAFF.

This clonotype was detected many times. The J gene is TRBJ2-7, the V gene TRBV2; D is ambiguous. V lost 3 bases, J lost 0 bases, and 12 bases lay in between. From germline, CDR1 is SNHLY and CDR2 FYNNEI. CDR3 length: 15 residues. CDR3 in amino acids: CASSDRVRSSYEQYF. The DNA for the CDR3 is TGTGCCAGCAGTGATAGGGTGAGGAGCTCCTACGAGCAGTACTTC.

J is TRBJ2-4 and V is TRBV7-9, with 9 bases aligning to TRBD1. There are 19 residues in the CDR3. Germline V CDR1 and CDR2: SEHNR, FQNEAQ (reference sequence). V shed 3 bases, J shed 3 bases, and the junction held 15 bases outside the gene matches. The CDR3 nucleotides read TGTGCCAGCAGCTTTAGGGGACAGGGAAACGTAAGGGGCAAAAACATTCAGTACTTC. Protein: CASSFRGQGNVRGKNIQYF.

This clonotype showed up just a few times. V usage is TRBV19 and J usage is TRBJ2-5, with unresolved D. Trimming removed 4 bases from V and 4 bases from J, with 16 bases in between. CDR3 length: 15 residues. The germline CDR1 and CDR2 sequences are LNHDA and SQIVND (reference sequence). CDR3 residues: CASSTGVKTRETQYF. CDR3 sequence (DNA): TGTGCCAGTAGTACTGGAGTGAAGACCCGAGAGACCCAGTACTTC.

The chain has TRBV6-1 and TRBJ2-2; perhaps D is TRBD1 or TRBD2 (5 bases each). Germline V CDR1 and CDR2: MNHNS, SASEGT. V was pared by 6 bases and J by 8 bases, with 10 bases between. This CDR3 contains 12 residues. The CDR3 protein is CASRDGAGELFF. The CDR3 DNA sequence: TGTGCCAGCAGGGACGGGGCTGGGGAGCTGTTTTTT.

The rearrangement uses TRBV30 and TRBJ1-2; 7 bases map to TRBD1. CDR1 GTSNPN and CDR2 SVGIG come from the germline V gene (reference sequence). The CDR3 is made up of 14 amino acids. The J segment lost 2 bases and the V segment lost 4 bases, leaving 7 bases of the junction unmatched. CDR3 region: CAWTLQGKNYGYTF. In nucleotides, the CDR3 is TGTGCCTGGACACTACAGGGGAAGAACTATGGCTACACCTTC.

As concerns this clonotype: Since a much larger clone is just one base distant, this may be a read error. The genes are TRBV7-2 and TRBJ2-2; D call uncertain. The germline V gene has CDR1 SGHTA and CDR2 FQGNSA. The CDR3 loop spans 13 amino acids. The CDR3: CAGSPVATGELFF. The CDR3 coding sequence is TGTGCCGGCAGCCCAGTCGCCACCGGGGAGCTGTTTTTT.